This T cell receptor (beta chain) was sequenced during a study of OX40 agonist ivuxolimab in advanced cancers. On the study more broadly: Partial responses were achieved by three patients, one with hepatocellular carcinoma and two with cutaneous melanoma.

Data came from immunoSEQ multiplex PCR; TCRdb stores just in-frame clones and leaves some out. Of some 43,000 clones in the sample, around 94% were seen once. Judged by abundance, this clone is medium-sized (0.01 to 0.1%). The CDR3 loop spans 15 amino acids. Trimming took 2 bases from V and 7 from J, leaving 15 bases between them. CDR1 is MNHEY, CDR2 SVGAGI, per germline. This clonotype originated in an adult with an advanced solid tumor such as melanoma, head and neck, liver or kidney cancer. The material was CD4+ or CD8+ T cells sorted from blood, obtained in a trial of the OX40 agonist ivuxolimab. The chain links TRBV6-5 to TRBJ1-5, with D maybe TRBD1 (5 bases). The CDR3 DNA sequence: TGTGCCAGCAGTTACGGGGCCCCTGGGACCCAGCCCCAGCATTTT. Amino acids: CASSYGAPGTQPQHF.